This T cell receptor beta chain was profiled in a study of T cell responses to AZD1222 COVID-19 vaccine (dated by TCRdb to 2020 to 2022). Background on the whole study: AZD1222 recipients given second doses at about 4 weeks or at about 12 weeks were pooled, since spike-specific TCR depth and breadth were not found to differ between the two schedules. A total of 233 trial participants underwent TCR sequencing, of whom 200 to 220 received two doses of AZD1222 and about 26 received two doses of the MenACWY control vaccine. Trial participants were enrolled by age into subgroups of 18-55, 56-69 and 70-plus years, and 148, 28 and 57 TCR-sequenced participants, respectively, were included in these subgroups.

This clone was seen a single time. Its antigen is still unknown. Base qualities are missing; no much larger clone stands one base away. V sheds 7 bases and J sheds 3 bases, leaving 16 bases between their ends. CDR1 and CDR2 were assigned from the germline V gene as SGHRS and YFSETQ. The CDR3 holds 14 amino acids from the cysteine to the phenylalanine. Here the CDR3 DNA is all that survives: 42 bases in frame from base 1. Findings and caveats that apply to the study as a whole: Epitopes outside the regions mutated in the B.1.351 and B.1.1.7 variants were reportedly recognized by nearly half of the unique spike-specific TCRs. Conclusions about previously exposed vaccinees are limited because only 6 or 7 AZD1222 recipients were SARS-CoV-2 seropositive at baseline. A significant rise in spike-specific TCR breadth and depth was observed after two AZD1222 doses relative to day 0 and relative to MenACWY recipients. Because no samples from the day 14 peak response were available, repertoires could be characterized only after the peak T cell response. Participants were mostly white British, with more females than males. The authors suggested clonal diversity may have been underestimated. The whole spike protein was spanned by vaccine-associated CD4 TCRs, and dominant responses were seen in regions 160-218 and 743-854. The 56-69-year group was small, and its depth increase did not reach significance, likely because of low power.

The CDR3 regions of human TCRbeta chains were analyzed by immunosequencing. Under the source paper's analysis protocol: TCRs in the repertoires were compared against a reference library of SARS-CoV-2-specific TCRs that had been generated with the MIRA antigen-specificity platform. Breadth was defined as the fraction of unique TCRs that were SARS-CoV-2-associated, and depth was defined as the fraction of total T cells that were SARS-CoV-2-associated. Each spike-specific TCR was assigned to its reactive spike region and to a CD4 or CD8 class using the MIRA data. Log10-transformed breadth and depth values were compared by one-way ANOVA with Sidak's multiple comparisons tests. In TCRdb, the immuneACCESS table is reduced to in-frame sequences with V and J assigned. These tables do not hold every clone; where another copy was compared, an unresolved V gene accounts for under half, and the others remain unexplained. V and J calls and clone size follow that table, whereas D and trimming were derived from the DNA. A total of some 130,000 clones appear in this sample, 90% of them only once. The ten biggest clones cover 6.9% of the sample.

Explained via the paper, the time point label denotes: baseline before first vaccination. Samples from vaccinated people were obtained from the UK trials COV001 and COV002, which included a single-blind randomized controlled phase 2/3 trial of AZD1222 (ChAdOx1 nCoV-19) in healthy adults. For TCRbeta chain sequencing, PBMC samples from trial participants were taken at day 0 and at day 28 after the second dose. The starting material was peripheral blood, obtained on day 0 of AZD1222 vaccination. The rearranged segments are TRBV5-1 and TRBJ1-1, with an unclear D gene assignment. The origin of this receptor is an adult in good health. The nucleotides read TGCGCCAGCTCCTCGGCCCTACGGGACACTGAAGCTTTCTTT. Translated, this gives CASSSALRDTEAFF.